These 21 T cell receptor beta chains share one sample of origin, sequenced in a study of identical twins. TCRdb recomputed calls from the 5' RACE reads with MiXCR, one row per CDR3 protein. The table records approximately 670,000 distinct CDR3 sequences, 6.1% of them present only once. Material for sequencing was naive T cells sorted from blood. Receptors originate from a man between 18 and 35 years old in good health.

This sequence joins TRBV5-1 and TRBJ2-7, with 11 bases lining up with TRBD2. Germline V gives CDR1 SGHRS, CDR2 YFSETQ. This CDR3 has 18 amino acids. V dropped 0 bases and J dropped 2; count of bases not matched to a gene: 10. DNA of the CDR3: TGCGCCAGCAGCTTGGAGGGGACAGGGACTAGCGGAGCCTACGAGCAGTACTTC. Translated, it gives CASSLEGTGTSGAYEQYF. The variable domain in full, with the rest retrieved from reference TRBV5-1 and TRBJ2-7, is KAGVTQTPRYLIKTRGQQVTLSCSPISGHRSVSWYQQTPGQGLQFLFEYFSETQRNKGNFPGRFSGRQFSNSRSEMNVSTLELGDSALYLCASSLEGTGTSGAYEQYFGPGTRLTVT.

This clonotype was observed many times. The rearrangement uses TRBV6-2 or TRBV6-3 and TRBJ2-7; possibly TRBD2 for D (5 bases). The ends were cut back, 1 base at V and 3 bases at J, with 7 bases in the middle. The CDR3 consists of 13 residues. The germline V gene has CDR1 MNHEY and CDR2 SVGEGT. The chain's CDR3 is CASSYLGSYEQYF. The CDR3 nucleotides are TGTGCCAGCAGTTACTTGGGGAGCTACGAGCAGTACTTC.

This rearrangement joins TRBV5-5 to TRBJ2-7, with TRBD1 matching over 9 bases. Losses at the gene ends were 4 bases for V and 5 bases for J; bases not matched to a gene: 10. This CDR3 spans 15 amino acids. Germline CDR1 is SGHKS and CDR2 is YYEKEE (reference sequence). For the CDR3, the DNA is TGTGCCAGCAGCCAGGGACAGGGCGGGGTAGACGAGCAGTACGTC. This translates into CASSQGQGGVDEQYV.

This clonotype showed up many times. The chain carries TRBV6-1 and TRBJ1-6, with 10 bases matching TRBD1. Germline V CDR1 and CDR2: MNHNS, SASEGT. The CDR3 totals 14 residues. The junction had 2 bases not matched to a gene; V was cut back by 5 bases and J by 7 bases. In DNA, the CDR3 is TGTGCCAGCAGTAGGACAGGGGGAAATTCACCCCTCCACTTT. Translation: CASSRTGGNSPLHF.

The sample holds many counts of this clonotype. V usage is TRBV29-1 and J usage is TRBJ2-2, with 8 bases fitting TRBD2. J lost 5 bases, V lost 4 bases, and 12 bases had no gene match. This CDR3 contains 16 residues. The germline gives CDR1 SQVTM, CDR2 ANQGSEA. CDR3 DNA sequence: TGCAGCGTTGCTCAAGCAGGGACTAGTCCGACCGGGGAGCTGTTTTTT. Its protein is CSVAQAGTSPTGELFF.

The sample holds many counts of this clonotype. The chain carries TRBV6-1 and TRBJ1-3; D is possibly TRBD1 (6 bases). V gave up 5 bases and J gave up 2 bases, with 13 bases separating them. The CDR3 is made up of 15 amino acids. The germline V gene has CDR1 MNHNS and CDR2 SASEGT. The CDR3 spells CASSTTPGAGNTIYF. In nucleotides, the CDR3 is TGTGCCAGCAGTACCACCCCAGGGGCTGGAAACACCATATATTTT.

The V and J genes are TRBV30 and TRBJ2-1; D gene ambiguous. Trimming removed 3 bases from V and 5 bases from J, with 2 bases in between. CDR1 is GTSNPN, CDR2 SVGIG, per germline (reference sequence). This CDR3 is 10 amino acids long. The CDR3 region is CAWRDNEQFF. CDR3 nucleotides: TGTGCCTGGAGAGACAATGAGCAGTTCTTC.

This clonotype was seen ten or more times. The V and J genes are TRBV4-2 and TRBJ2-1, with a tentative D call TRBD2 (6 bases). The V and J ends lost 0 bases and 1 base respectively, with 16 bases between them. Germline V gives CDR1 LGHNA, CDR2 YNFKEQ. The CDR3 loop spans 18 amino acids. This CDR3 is CASSQDRLTLASYNEQFF. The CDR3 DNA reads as TGTGCCAGCAGCCAAGATCGACTAACCCTAGCGTCCTACAATGAGCAGTTCTTC.

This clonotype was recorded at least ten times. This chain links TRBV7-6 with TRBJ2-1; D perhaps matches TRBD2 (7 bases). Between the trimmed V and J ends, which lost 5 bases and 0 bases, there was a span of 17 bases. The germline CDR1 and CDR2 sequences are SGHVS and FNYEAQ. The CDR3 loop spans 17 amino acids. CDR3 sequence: CASSLRGGGFSYNEQFF. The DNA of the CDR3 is TGTGCCAGCAGCCTCCGGGGCGGGGGCTTCTCCTACAATGAGCAGTTCTTC.

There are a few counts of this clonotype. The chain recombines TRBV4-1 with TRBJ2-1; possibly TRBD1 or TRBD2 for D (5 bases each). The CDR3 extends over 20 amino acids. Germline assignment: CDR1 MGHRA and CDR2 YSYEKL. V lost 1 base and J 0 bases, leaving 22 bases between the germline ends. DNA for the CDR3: TGCGCCAGCAGCCAAGGAACAGGAGGTCCATCGGGAAGCTCCTACAATGAGCAGTTCTTC. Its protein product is CASSQGTGGPSGSSYNEQFF.

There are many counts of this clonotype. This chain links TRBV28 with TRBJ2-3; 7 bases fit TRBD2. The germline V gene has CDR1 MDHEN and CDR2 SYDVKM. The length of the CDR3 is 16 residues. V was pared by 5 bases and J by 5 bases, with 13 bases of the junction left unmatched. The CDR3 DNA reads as TGTGCCAGCAGTCATTTCCCCGCGGGAGTGGGAGATACGCAGTATTTT. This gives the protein CASSHFPAGVGDTQYF.

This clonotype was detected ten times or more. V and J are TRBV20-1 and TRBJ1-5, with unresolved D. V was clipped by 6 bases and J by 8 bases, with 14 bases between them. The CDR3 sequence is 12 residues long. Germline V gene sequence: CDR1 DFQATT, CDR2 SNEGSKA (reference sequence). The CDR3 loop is CSARSWMEPQHF. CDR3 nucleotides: TGCAGTGCCCGCTCGTGGATGGAGCCCCAGCATTTT.

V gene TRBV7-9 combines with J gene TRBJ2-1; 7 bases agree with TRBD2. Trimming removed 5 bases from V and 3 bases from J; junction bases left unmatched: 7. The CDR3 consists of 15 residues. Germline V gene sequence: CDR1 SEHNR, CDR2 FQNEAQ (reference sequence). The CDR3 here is CASSAREKHYNEQFF. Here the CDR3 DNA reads TGTGCCAGCAGCGCGCGGGAGAAACACTACAATGAGCAGTTCTTC.

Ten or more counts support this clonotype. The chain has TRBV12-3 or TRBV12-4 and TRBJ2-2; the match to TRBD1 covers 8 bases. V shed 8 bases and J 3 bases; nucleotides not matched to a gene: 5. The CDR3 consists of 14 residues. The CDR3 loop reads CASAQGADTGELFF. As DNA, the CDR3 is TGTGCCAGCGCTCAGGGGGCGGACACCGGGGAGCTGTTTTTT.

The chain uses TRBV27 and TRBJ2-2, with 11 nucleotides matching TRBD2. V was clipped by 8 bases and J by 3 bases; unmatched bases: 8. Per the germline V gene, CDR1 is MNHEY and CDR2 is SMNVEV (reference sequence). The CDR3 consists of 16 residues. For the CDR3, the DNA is TGTGCCAGCGGGGGCCTAGCGGGAGGAGACACCGGGGAGCTGTTTTTT. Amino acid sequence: CASGGLAGGDTGELFF.

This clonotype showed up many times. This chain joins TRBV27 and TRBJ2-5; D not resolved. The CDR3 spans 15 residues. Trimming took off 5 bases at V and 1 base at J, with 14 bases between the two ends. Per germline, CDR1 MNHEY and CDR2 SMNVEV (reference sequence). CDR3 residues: CASSELGRSQETQYF. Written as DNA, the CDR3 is TGTGCCAGCAGTGAACTTGGACGGAGCCAAGAGACCCAGTACTTC.

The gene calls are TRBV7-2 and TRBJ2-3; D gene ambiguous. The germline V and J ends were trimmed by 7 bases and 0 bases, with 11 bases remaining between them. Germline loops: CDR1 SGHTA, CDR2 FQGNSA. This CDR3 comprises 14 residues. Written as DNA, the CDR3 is TGTGCCAGCACGACAAGAGCTAGCACAGATACGCAGTATTTT. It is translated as CASTTRASTDTQYF.

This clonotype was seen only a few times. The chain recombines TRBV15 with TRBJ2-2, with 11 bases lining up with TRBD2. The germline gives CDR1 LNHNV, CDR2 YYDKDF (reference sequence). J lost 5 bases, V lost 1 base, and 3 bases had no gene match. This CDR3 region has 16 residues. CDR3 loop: CATSRGTSGRTGELFF. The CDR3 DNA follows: TGTGCCACCAGCAGAGGAACTAGCGGGAGAACCGGGGAGCTGTTTTTT. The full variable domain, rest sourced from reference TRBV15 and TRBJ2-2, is DAMVIQNPRYQVTQFGKPVTLSCSQTLNHNVMYWYQQKSSQAPKLLFHYYDKDFNNEADTPDNFQSRRPNTSFCFLDIRSPGLGDTAMYLCATSRGTSGRTGELFFGEGSRLTVL.

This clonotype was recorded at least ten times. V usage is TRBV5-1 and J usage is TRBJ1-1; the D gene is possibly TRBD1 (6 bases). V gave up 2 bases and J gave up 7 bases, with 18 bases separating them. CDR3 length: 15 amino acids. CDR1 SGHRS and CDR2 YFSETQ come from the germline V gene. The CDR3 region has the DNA TGCGCCAGCAGCTTTGACAGGAGGGGCTCGGGTGAAGCTTTCTTT. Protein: CASSFDRRGSGEAFF.

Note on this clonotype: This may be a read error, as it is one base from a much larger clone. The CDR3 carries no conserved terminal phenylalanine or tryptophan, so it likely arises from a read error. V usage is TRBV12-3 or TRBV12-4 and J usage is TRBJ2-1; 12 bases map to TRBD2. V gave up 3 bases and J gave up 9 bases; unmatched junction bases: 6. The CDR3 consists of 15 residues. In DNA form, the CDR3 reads TGTGCCAGCAGTTTGACTAGCGGGAGTTGGGGTGAGCAGTTCTAC. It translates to CASSLTSGSWGEQFY.

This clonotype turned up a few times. CDR3 nucleotides: TGTGCCAGCAGCCCAATCGGGGGGGGAGAAAAACTGTTTTTT. As protein: CASSPIGGGEKLFF. The rearrangement joins TRBV4-2 to TRBJ1-4; TRBD1 might be the D (5 bases). The CDR3 extends over 14 amino acids. V lost 4 bases, J lost 8 bases, and 14 bases lay in between. Germline V gene lookup returns CDR1 LGHNA and CDR2 YNFKEQ.